This is a list of T cell receptor beta chains from one sample in a study of blood T cell repertoires in COVID-19. Clones were sequenced by immunoSEQ multiplex PCR, and TCRdb holds only the in-frame ones, with some missing. The sample has 250,000 to 350,000 clones; around 84% are singletons. Sequences were obtained from peripheral blood. All receptors come from a human donor with COVID-19, enrolled during active disease. The donor label of this sample is uncertain. Both conserved end residues are trimmed from each CDR3.

V gene,J gene,CDR3 protein
TRBV7-5,TRBJ1-3,ARTPGQGTSSGNTIY
TRBV20-1,TRBJ2-1,SASQFGEYNEQF
TRBV6-5,TRBJ2-3,ASRGRSSSTDTQY
TRBV4-1,TRBJ2-1,ASSQVRYNEQF
TRBV7-2,TRBJ2-1,ASSPILVSPWV
TRBV7-3,TRBJ2-7,ASSPSGGPYEQY
TRBV19,TRBJ1-1,ASSTGPAGGTEAF
TRBV28,TRBJ1-5,ASSSGQYSNQPQH
TRBV7-3,TRBJ1-1,ASSSHQTGEGNTEAF
TRBV5-4,TRBJ2-2,ASSSRNTGELF
TRBV9,TRBJ2-3,ASSVAGAAYTQY
TRBV7-3,TRBJ2-2,ASSPQYTGELF
TRBV7-9,TRBJ1-6,ASSPGDTYNSPLH
TRBV20-1,TRBJ2-7,SASGGRLAGGTSDEQY
TRBV29-1,TRBJ1-2,SVGPGDYGYT
TRBV9,TRBJ2-3,ASSVSGSRTDTQY
TRBV2,TRBJ2-3,ASRRETDTQY
TRBV20-1,TRBJ1-1,SASAGGRGGTEAF
TRBV5-6,TRBJ1-5,ASSLGFGQGRFQPQH
TRBV9,TRBJ1-1,ASSRGGQGMNTEAF
TRBV7-8,TRBJ2-3,ASSLALPDTQY
TRBV5-1,TRBJ1-1,ASSLVVRLVSGNTEAF
TRBV5-6,TRBJ2-5,ASSLGRGGGETQY
TRBV2,TRBJ1-5,ASSGQGSYSNQPQH
TRBV6-5,TRBJ1-1,ASSYGVGQGNTEAF
TRBV5-4,TRBJ2-3,ASSFDRYTDTQY
TRBV21-1,TRBJ2-7,ASSSGQLFEQY
TRBV11-2,TRBJ2-1,ASSKGQGAQDEQF
TRBV5-1,TRBJ2-7,ASRGTGPEQY